Listed below are T cell receptor beta chains from one sample, sequenced in a study of response to subunit inactivated influenza vaccine. TCRdb redid the calling of the RT-PCR reads with MiXCR, one entry per CDR3 protein. This table has about 500,000 distinct CDR3 sequences, approximately 15% appearing once. Specimen: CD4+ T cells sorted from PBMCs, collected less than 30 months after vaccination. All receptors derive from a man aged 45-69 years who received an inactivated influenza vaccine. Both conserved end residues are trimmed from each CDR3. Each record gives: J gene, V gene, clone size, CDR3 protein. Not all rows give a size; the values are once, few, many and, for expanded clones, a class.

TRBJ2-7 | TRBV3-1 | few | ASSQVGQPRQY
TRBJ2-5 | TRBV20-1 | many | SASQGAETQY
TRBJ1-5 | TRBV29-1 | many | SVPDRVGNQPQH
TRBJ2-5 | TRBV20-1 | few | SARDQSFIQETQY
TRBJ2-1 | TRBV20-1 | few | SARDVSRGSNEQF
TRBJ1-2 | TRBV6-2/TRBV6-3 | . | ASSPGVDYGYT
TRBJ1-2 | TRBV20-1 | few | SARGDRYGYT
TRBJ2-2 | TRBV4-3 | many | ASSQDPPNTGELF
TRBJ2-2 | TRBV29-1 | . | SVRRDSLTGELF
TRBJ1-6 | TRBV6-1 | few | ASSLTGRNNSPLH
TRBJ2-5 | TRBV3-1 | . | ASKADLGPQETQY
TRBJ2-1 | TRBV2 | many | ASSVRISVYEQF
TRBJ2-1 | TRBV4-2 | many | ASSRTISGSSYNEQF
TRBJ1-1 | TRBV20-1 | few | SAPSGGAWDTEAF
TRBJ2-7 | TRBV12-3/TRBV12-4 | few | ASTNVVGHSV
TRBJ2-5 | TRBV18 | . | ASRDVGETQY
TRBJ1-5 | TRBV10-3 | . | AISDHNQPQH
TRBJ2-2 | TRBV11-2 | few | ASSLVGEPGELF
TRBJ1-1 | TRBV5-6 | many | ASSLRGGTGEAF
TRBJ2-3 | TRBV5-5 | many | ASSRLAGSTDTQY
TRBJ2-7 | TRBV6-1 | few | ASSKEGGTYEQY
TRBJ2-5 | TRBV7-2 | . | ASSLSRGPQETQY
TRBJ2-7 | TRBV20-1 | . | SARGLAGDPSYEQY
TRBJ2-1 | TRBV10-3 | many | AIRPPTSVNEQF
TRBJ1-1 | TRBV5-4 | . | ASSFVGFSANTEAF
TRBJ2-1 | TRBV27 | few | ASSSLRTSGTYNEQF
TRBJ1-1 | TRBV25-1 | . | ASRQQGMNTEAF
TRBJ2-7 | TRBV4-1 | . | ASSQDGTLGEQY
TRBJ2-1 | TRBV7-2 | many | ASSLVGTGANEQF
TRBJ2-3 | TRBV9 | few | ASSANRDTQY
TRBJ1-1 | TRBV12-3/TRBV12-4 | few | ASWVRDRGPGTEAF
TRBJ2-1 | TRBV29-1 | . | SAGQGISYNEQF
TRBJ2-4 | TRBV12-3/TRBV12-4 | few | ASTLGGRAKNIQY
TRBJ1-3 | TRBV29-1 | once | SVGVSGNTIY
TRBJ2-1 | TRBV20-1 | few | SARGLAGINEQF
TRBJ1-2 | TRBV20-1 | many | SARGQAEYYGYT
TRBJ1-3 | TRBV4-3 | . | ASSQGGLGGNTIY
TRBJ2-1 | TRBV7-2 | . | ASSTRSYNEQF
TRBJ1-4 | TRBV4-2 | many | ASSQDEGPNEKLF
TRBJ2-3 | TRBV20-1 | few | SARLVADTQY
TRBJ2-7 | TRBV20-1 | few | SARVGTGQY
TRBJ2-5 | TRBV20-1 | . | SAERGETQY
TRBJ1-5 | TRBV5-1 | few | ASSHAMGGGSNQPQH
TRBJ2-1 | TRBV5-1 | few | ASTPGQGIDEQF
TRBJ2-5 | TRBV5-5 | . | ASSLVAGGVETQY
TRBJ2-2 | TRBV20-1 | . | SARRYQDLNTGELF
TRBJ2-3 | TRBV20-1 | . | SALASWGADTQY
TRBJ2-1 | TRBV7-9 | . | ASSLGLAAGVDEQF
TRBJ2-1 | TRBV29-1 | . | SVRRQRGNEQF
TRBJ2-7 | TRBV20-1 | . | SASVPGQGVDEQY
TRBJ2-7 | TRBV20-1 | . | SARERRGGTYEQY
TRBJ2-2 | TRBV27 | . | ASRSDLQNTGELF